Detailed here is one TCR beta chain. Antigen unknown. Measured with immunoSEQ multiplex PCR; TCRdb has only the in-frame clones, and not every one. The sample has roughly 53,000 clones; almost 85% are singletons. Trimming left V 6 bases short and J 4 bases short, with 12 bases between. The CDR3 has 13 residues. Germline lookup yields CDR1 MNHEY and CDR2 SMNVEV (reference sequence). This record belongs to a study of radiotherapy plus CTLA-4 blockade in lung cancer. Study-wide findings and caveats: In blood, TCR clones derived from the tumor expanded after radiotherapy plus ipilimumab.

Ipilimumab CTLA-4 blockade and focal radiation were given to patients with chemo-refractory metastatic non-small-cell lung cancer. The TCR originated in a human donor with non-small cell lung cancer whose response to radiotherapy plus ipilimumab could not be evaluated. Sequenced material: peripheral blood, taken from a patient treated with radiotherapy plus ipilimumab. The chain is built from TRBV27 and TRBJ1-2, with D perhaps TRBD1 (6 bases). The CDR3 loop is CASRPDRAYGYTF. CDR3 in DNA: TGTGCCAGCAGGCCGGACAGAGCCTATGGCTACACCTTC.